A single sample is the source of the 9 T cell receptor beta chains below, sequenced in a study of blood T cells in healthy people across ages. The authors ran a second PCR of about 6 to 11 cycles using a sample-barcoded 5' primer and a J-beta primer mix. TCRdb analysed the 5' RACE reads with MiXCR anew, one entry per CDR3 protein. The sample has over a million distinct CDR3 sequences, approximately 26% seen once. This sample also appeared in a second study, on T cells of mothers and their children.

The sequencing sample was made of blood. These receptors were taken from a girl between 2 and 10 years old in good health.

This clonotype appeared a few times. The V gene is TRBV9, the J gene TRBJ1-2; tentative D call: TRBD1 (5 bases). Germline values: CDR1 SGDLS, CDR2 YYNGEE. V was trimmed by 0 bases and J by 3 bases, leaving 9 bases between them. This CDR3 region has 14 residues. The CDR3 sequence is CASSVGVGDYGYTF. The CDR3 coding sequence is TGTGCCAGCAGCGTAGGGGTAGGGGACTATGGCTACACCTTC.

The V call is TRBV29-1, the J call TRBJ1-2, with D possibly being TRBD1 (5 bases). This CDR3 has 14 residues. CDR1 is SQVTM and CDR2 is ANQGSEA in the germline V gene. V was trimmed by 2 bases and J by 5 bases, leaving 15 bases between them. CDR3 sequence: CSVERGAGDYGYTF. In nucleotides, the CDR3 is TGCAGCGTTGAAAGAGGGGCAGGAGATTATGGCTACACCTTC.

The rearrangement uses TRBV29-1 and TRBJ2-1, with D uncertain. V lost 0 bases and J lost 6, with 18 bases in between. CDR3 length: 16 amino acids. The germline V gene has CDR1 SQVTM and CDR2 ANQGSEA. The CDR3 region is CSVEDVTPVVSNEQFF. DNA of the CDR3: TGCAGCGTTGAAGATGTGACTCCTGTTGTTAGCAATGAGCAGTTCTTC.

This clonotype turned up a few times. The chain joins TRBV11-1 to TRBJ2-4; 9 bases map to TRBD2. The V gene end was trimmed by 2 bases and the J gene end by 5 bases; junction bases not matched to a gene: 10. The CDR3 sequence is 17 residues long. Germline V lookup: CDR1 SGHAT, CDR2 FQDESV (reference sequence). CDR3 coding DNA: TGTGCCAGCAGCTTAAATATAGCGGGAGACGGAGAAAACATTCAGTACTTC. This gives the protein CASSLNIAGDGENIQYF. The whole variable domain, filled in from reference TRBV11-1 and TRBJ2-4, reads EAEVAQSPRYKITEKSQAVAFWCDPISGHATLYWYRQILGQGPELLVQFQDESVVDDSQLPKDRFSAERLKGVDSTLKIQPAELGDSAMYLCASSLNIAGDGENIQYFGAGTRLSVL.

In this sample, this clonotype turned up many times. A junction boundary mismatches the germline segment, possibly from a read error. The V gene is TRBV5-1, the J gene TRBJ1-2; TRBD1 matches 7 bases. CDR1 and CDR2 (germline): SGHRS, YFSETQ. This CDR3 has 13 amino acids. The CDR3 sequence is CASSLGQVYGYTF. In DNA form, the CDR3 reads TGTGCCAGCAGCTTAGGACAGGTCTATGGCTACACCTTC.

This chain connects TRBV18 to TRBJ2-3; the D gene is possibly TRBD1 (5 bases). In germline, CDR1 is KGHSH, CDR2 LQKENI. V was cut by 4 bases and J by 0 bases, with 17 bases left in between. The CDR3 length is 17 residues. DNA of the CDR3: TGTGCCAGCTCACAGATTCCTGACAGTCTTAGCACAGATACGCAGTATTTT. Translation gives CASSQIPDSLSTDTQYF.

This clonotype was counted only a few times. The chain employs TRBV11-3 and TRBJ2-5, with 8 bases fitting TRBD2. TRBJ2-7 explains the end of the DNA better; the J call may be wrong. The CDR3 contains 15 residues. Per the germline V gene, CDR1 is SGHNT and CDR2 is YENEEA. The CDR3 DNA reads TGTGCCAGCAGCTTATTAGCGGGAAGGGCCTACGAGCAGTACTTC. Its protein product is CASSLLAGRAYEQYF.

V and J are TRBV7-8 and TRBJ1-2; 11 nucleotides line up with TRBD1. V was clipped by 5 bases and J by 4 bases; unmatched bases: 9. This CDR3 has 16 amino acids. CDR1 and CDR2 from the germline V gene are SGHVS and FQNEAQ. The CDR3 bases are TGTGCCAGCAGCCGAGAACATGGGACAGGGGGCTATGGCTACACCTTC. Amino acid sequence: CASSREHGTGGYGYTF.

The chain combines TRBV7-9 with TRBJ1-1; D gene unclear. Germline V gene data show CDR1 as SEHNR and CDR2 as FQNEAQ (reference sequence). The CDR3 is made up of 13 amino acids. V lost 5 bases and J 7 bases, leaving 14 bases between the germline ends. DNA for the CDR3: TGTGCCAGCAGCCATCCCTCCAGCGGTGAAGCTTTCTTT. Translating it yields CASSHPSSGEAFF.